Listed here are 14 T cell receptor beta chains from one sample, sequenced in a study of blood T cell repertoires in COVID-19. Assay: immunoSEQ multiplex PCR; the TCRdb copy retains only in-frame clones and omits some. The sample includes 65,000 or so clones, approximately 88% of them seen just once. Sequencing was carried out using peripheral blood. Receptors were obtained from a man aged 25-40 years with COVID-19, enrolled during active disease.

V and J are TRBV2 and TRBJ2-5; the D is unclear. Germline V CDR1 and CDR2: SNHLY, FYNNEI. V lost 4 bases and J 4 bases, leaving 10 bases between the germline ends. The CDR3 covers 13 residues. In nucleotides, the CDR3 is TGTGCCAGCAGTGGAGACATCGGAGAGACCCAGTACTTC. Protein: CASSGDIGETQYF.

This chain uses TRBV19 with TRBJ1-6; D perhaps matches TRBD1 (6 bases). Germline loops: CDR1 LNHDA, CDR2 SQIVND (reference sequence). V was cut by 8 bases and J by 8 bases, with 13 bases left in between. The CDR3 runs to 13 residues. DNA for the CDR3: TGTGCCAGTCGGTACCCAGGGGATTCACCCCTCCACTTT. The encoded protein is CASRYPGDSPLHF.

The chain carries TRBV6-5 and TRBJ1-1; possibly TRBD1 for D (6 bases). The V end was cut by 6 bases, the J end by 1 base, with 12 bases between. Germline lookup yields CDR1 MNHEY and CDR2 SVGAGI. This CDR3 is 14 amino acids long. The CDR3 DNA reads TGTGCCAGCAGGAAGGACAGTCAGAACACTGAAGCTTTCTTT. Translation gives CASRKDSQNTEAFF.

V usage is TRBV4-3 and J usage is TRBJ2-1; D is perhaps TRBD2 (6 bases). CDR1 is LGHNA and CDR2 is YSLEER in the germline V gene. Trimming cost V 1 base and J 9 bases, with 10 bases left between them. CDR3 length: 13 amino acids. CDR3 DNA sequence: TGCGCCAGCAGCCAAGGGGGGGTCGGTGAGCAGTTCTTC. This sequence encodes CASSQGGVGEQFF.

The chain combines TRBV5-1 with TRBJ2-1, with a possible D match to TRBD2 (6 bases). Per germline, CDR1 SGHRS and CDR2 YFSETQ. The CDR3 spans 15 residues. V gave up 6 bases and J gave up 6 bases, with 19 bases separating them. This CDR3 reads CASTGVLEVGNEQFF. The CDR3, as DNA: TGCGCCAGCACGGGGGTGCTGGAGGTGGGCAATGAGCAGTTCTTC.

The chain has TRBV27 and TRBJ2-7; D unresolved. In germline, CDR1 is MNHEY, CDR2 SMNVEV (reference sequence). This CDR3 has 15 amino acids. The V gene lost 7 bases and the J gene lost 5 bases, with 21 bases spanning the gap. This CDR3 is CASTPTPWPPNEQYF. CDR3 DNA sequence: TGTGCCAGCACTCCCACCCCCTGGCCCCCCAACGAGCAGTACTTC.

The chain employs TRBV27 and TRBJ2-5, with TRBD2 matching over 15 bases. Germline CDR1 and CDR2: MNHEY and SMNVEV (reference sequence). The CDR3 loop spans 18 amino acids. V lost 5 bases, J lost 0 bases, and 7 bases stayed unmatched. CDR3 protein: CASSGLGLAGGYQETQYF. CDR3 bases: TGTGCCAGCAGTGGCCTGGGACTAGCGGGAGGTTACCAAGAGACCCAGTACTTC.

The chain couples TRBV5-1 to TRBJ2-2; TRBD1 matches at 9 bases. Germline CDR1 is SGHRS and CDR2 is YFSETQ. This CDR3 comprises 15 residues. V dropped 0 bases and J dropped 5; count of bases not matched to a gene: 2. The CDR3 region has the DNA TGCGCCAGCAGCTTGGACAGGGGGCGGACCGGGGAGCTGTTTTTT. It translates to CASSLDRGRTGELFF.

V is TRBV4-2 and J is TRBJ2-7, with a tentative D call TRBD2 (5 bases). Germline assignment: CDR1 LGHNA and CDR2 YNFKEQ. Trimming left V 0 bases short and J 2 bases short, with 11 bases between. CDR3 length: 15 amino acids. The CDR3 DNA reads TGTGCCAGCAGCCAAGATCGCGGACTCCCCTACGAGCAGTACTTC. Protein sequence: CASSQDRGLPYEQYF.

The V and J genes are TRBV28 and TRBJ1-2; 8 nucleotides match TRBD1. Germline V gene sequence: CDR1 MDHEN, CDR2 SYDVKM. The CDR3 spans 16 residues. V trimming: 5 bases; J trimming: 0 bases; junction bases outside the gene matches: 8. The CDR3 sequence: CASSMTGAQANYGYTF. In nucleotides, the CDR3 is TGTGCCAGCAGTATGACAGGGGCACAAGCTAACTATGGCTACACCTTC.

The CDR3 DNA reads TGTGCCAGCAGCTTGGACAGGGGGTACGTTGAGCAGTTCTTC. It codes for CASSLDRGYVEQFF. The gene calls are TRBV5-6 and TRBJ2-1, with TRBD1 matching 8 bases. Germline V lookup: CDR1 SGHDT, CDR2 YYEEEE. Unmatched junction bases numbered 5, after V lost 0 bases and J lost 9 bases. This CDR3 has 14 amino acids.

With regard to this clone: This sample also contains other DNA sequences that code for the same CDR3. The rearrangement joins TRBV9 to TRBJ1-3; the D is unclear. CDR3 length equals 15 residues. CDR1 and CDR2 from the germline V gene are SGDLS and YYNGEE. V was trimmed by 0 bases and J by 0 bases, leaving 7 bases between them. The CDR3 reads CASSVGGSSGNTIYF. CDR3 DNA sequence: TGTGCCAGCAGCGTAGGAGGGAGCTCTGGAAACACCATATATTTT.

The chain recombines TRBV5-4 with TRBJ2-3; 13 positions agree with TRBD2. CDR1 and CDR2 (germline): SGHNT, YYREEE (reference sequence). The CDR3 consists of 17 residues. The J segment lost 7 bases and the V segment lost 4 bases, leaving 12 bases of the junction unmatched. DNA of the CDR3: TGTGCCAGCAGCCGGACGACCGGGACTAGCGGGGCTTATACGCAGTATTTT. Translation gives CASSRTTGTSGAYTQYF.

The sample holds one count of this clone. The genes are TRBV24-1 and TRBJ2-3, with a tentative D call TRBD2 (6 bases). V dropped 3 bases and J dropped 4 bases, with 10 bases sitting between them. The germline CDR1 and CDR2 sequences are KGHDR and SFDVKD. This CDR3 comprises 14 residues. The CDR3 DNA reads TGTGCCACCAGTGATCGAGGGGACTCAGATACGCAGTATTTT. Protein sequence: CATSDRGDSDTQYF.